Below, 27 T cell receptor beta chains from the same sample are listed, as sequenced in a study of tumor-infiltrating lymphocytes in primary liver carcinoma. Production of TCR beta cDNA used 500 ng total RNA together with a constant-region primer. Generation of the TCR beta libraries relied on three nested multiplex PCR rounds using slightly modified ARM-PCR. The two initial PCR rounds, roughly 9 cycles each, used TRBV1-TRBV30 forward and C-beta reverse primers. MiXCR was run by TCRdb on the multiplex PCR reads, yielding one entry per CDR3 protein. This table has fewer than 400,000 distinct CDR3 sequences, roughly two thirds appearing once. Both blood RNA, taken from unsorted whole blood, and germline DNA were extracted. Sequences were obtained from peripheral blood. The receptors here all came from a man aged 35-49 years with primary liver carcinoma and hepatitis B virus infection.

Worth noting for this clonotype: Germline and junction disagree at one end, which may indicate a read error. The V gene is TRBV14, the J gene TRBJ2-3; D possibly corresponds to TRBD1 (5 bases). This CDR3 is 15 amino acids long. Per germline, CDR1 SGHDN and CDR2 FVKESK. CDR3 protein: CASSFRTQSIDTQYF. CDR3 DNA sequence: TGTGCCAGCAGCTTCCGGACACAAAGCATAGATACGCAGTATTTT.

A remark on this clonotype: This may come from a read error, since a much larger clone is one base off. V is TRBV5-1 and J is TRBJ2-3, with D unclear. This CDR3 comprises 14 residues. Trimming removed 0 bases at V and 6 bases at J, with 11 bases between. Germline CDR1 and CDR2: SGHRS and YFSETQ. The CDR3 here is CASSLELQKDTQYF. As DNA, the CDR3 is TGCGCCAGCAGCTTGGAATTGCAGAAGGATACGCAGTATTTT. Using reference TRBV5-1 and TRBJ2-3 for the parts outside the CDR3, the full variable domain is KAGVTQTPRYLIKTRGQQVTLSCSPISGHRSVSWYQQTPGQGLQFLFEYFSETQRNKGNFPGRFSGRQFSNSRSEMNVSTLELGDSALYLCASSLELQKDTQYFGPGTRLTVL.

To note about this clonotype: At one end the junction does not follow the germline gene, possibly because of a read error. The V gene is TRBV29-1, the J gene TRBJ1-5; D gene unclear. CDR1 and CDR2 from the germline V gene are SQVTM and ANQGSEA. This CDR3 has 12 amino acids. CDR3 in DNA: TGCAGCGTGGCTGCAATCAATCAACCCCAGCATTTT. It is translated as CSVAAINQPQHF.

V usage is TRBV10-3 and J usage is TRBJ2-7; 9 bases map to TRBD2. The CDR3 sequence is 15 residues long. Germline V CDR1 and CDR2: ENHRY, SYGVKD. After removal of 7 bases from V and 7 bases from J, the junction contained 14 bases not matched to a gene. CDR3 residues: CAINESGLAAGEQYF. The CDR3 bases are TGTGCCATCAATGAATCGGGACTAGCAGCAGGGGAGCAGTACTTC.

V gene TRBV12-3 or TRBV12-4 combines with J gene TRBJ1-1, with 7 bases lining up with TRBD1. The CDR3 length is 15 residues. Germline trimming cut 0 bases from V and 4 bases from J; bases unmatched to any gene: 5. In DNA, the CDR3 is TGTGCCAGCAGTTTAGCCGGCACAGGGGTCACTGAAGCTTTCTTT. This encodes CASSLAGTGVTEAFF.

The chain combines TRBV14 with TRBJ1-3; no reliable D call. With 1 base removed from V and 4 bases from J, the gap between germline ends came to 2 bases. CDR3 size: 12 residues. The germline V gene encodes CDR1 SGHDN and CDR2 FVKESK. For the CDR3, the DNA is TGTGCCAGCAGCCAAGTGGGAAACACCATATATTTT. As protein: CASSQVGNTIYF.

CDR3 sequence (DNA): TGTGCCAGCTTAGATTGGAGCGGTACTACCGGGGAGCTGTTTTTT. Its translation: CASLDWSGTTGELFF. The V call is TRBV11-2, the J call TRBJ2-2; a weak D match, TRBD2 (5 bases). The CDR3 has 15 amino acids. CDR1 SGHAT and CDR2 FQNNGV come from the germline V gene. V was trimmed by 8 bases and J by 5 bases, leaving 18 bases between them.

The sample holds many counts of this clonotype. This chain links TRBV12-3 or TRBV12-4 with TRBJ1-2; D possibly corresponds to TRBD1 (5 bases). This CDR3 has 12 amino acids. Between the trimmed V and J ends, which lost 6 bases and 3 bases, there was a span of 8 bases. The DNA of the CDR3 is TGTGCCAGCAGCTTGGGACACTATGGCTACACCTTC. Amino acid sequence: CASSLGHYGYTF.

In regard to this clonotype: A much larger clone lies a single base off, so this may be a read error. The CDR3 carries no conserved terminal phenylalanine or tryptophan, so it likely arises from a read error. The rearrangement joins TRBV6-1 to TRBJ2-7; TRBD2 matches 10 bases. With V trimmed by 4 bases and J by 3 bases, 6 bases remained unmatched. The CDR3 length is 15 residues. Germline lookup yields CDR1 MNHNS and CDR2 SASEGT. The CDR3 region has the DNA TGTGCCAGCAGTGGGGGACTAGCGAACAACTACGAGCAGTACTTA. This codes for CASSGGLANNYEQYL.

The chain combines TRBV6-2 or TRBV6-3 with TRBJ2-7; 7 positions match TRBD1. In germline, CDR1 is MNHEY, CDR2 SVGEGT. V was clipped by 4 bases and J by 0 bases; unmatched bases: 9. There are 16 residues in the CDR3. The CDR3 loop reads CASSSRKGGDSYEQYF. As DNA, the CDR3 is TGTGCCAGCAGTTCCCGGAAAGGGGGCGACTCCTACGAGCAGTACTTC.

This chain joins TRBV30 and TRBJ2-3, with TRBD1 identical over 8 bases. V trimming: 0 bases; J trimming: 6 bases; junction bases outside the gene matches: 8. This CDR3 contains 15 residues. Germline V CDR1 and CDR2: GTSNPN, SVGIG (reference sequence). The CDR3 coding sequence is TGTGCCTGGAGTGTACCAGGGGGCGGAGTGGATACGCAGTATTTT. Encoded protein: CAWSVPGGGVDTQYF.

This clonotype was found many times. The J gene is TRBJ2-2, the V gene TRBV4-3; D gene ambiguous. The ends were cut back, 3 bases at V and 2 bases at J, with 13 bases in the middle. The length of the CDR3 is 16 residues. Germline V gives CDR1 LGHNA, CDR2 YSLEER. DNA of the CDR3: TGCGCCAGCAGCCAGGCTCCCGGGCCCAACACCGGGGAGCTGTTTTTT. It encodes CASSQAPGPNTGELFF.

V gene TRBV5-5 combines with J gene TRBJ1-2; the D is unclear. Deletions cut 0 bases from V and 7 bases from J, with 7 bases between. Germline loops: CDR1 SGHKS, CDR2 YYEKEE (reference sequence). CDR3 length: 12 amino acids. CDR3 sequence (DNA): TGTGCCAGCAGCTTGGAGCTCGGTGGCTACACCTTC. As protein: CASSLELGGYTF.

Only a few counts were recorded for this clonotype. The chain carries TRBV10-3 and TRBJ2-7; the D is unclear. CDR1 ENHRY and CDR2 SYGVKD come from the germline V gene. V was shortened by 0 bases and J by 5 bases, with 11 bases between the two germline ends. The CDR3 has 14 amino acids. The CDR3 DNA is TGTGCCATCAGTGAGTCGAGTCAGAAAAACGAGCAGTACTTC. It encodes CAISESSQKNEQYF.

The chain employs TRBV30 and TRBJ1-6; 7 nucleotides align to TRBD1. Germline V gene sequence: CDR1 GTSNPN, CDR2 SVGIG (reference sequence). The CDR3 has 14 residues. V shed 5 bases, J shed 4 bases, and the junction held 5 bases outside the gene matches. CDR3 in amino acids: CAWGPGQYNSPLHF. The CDR3 DNA follows: TGTGCCTGGGGGCCGGGACAGTATAATTCACCCCTCCACTTT.

A remark on this clonotype: Relative to the germline gene, one junction end is altered; a read error may explain this. This chain joins TRBV6-4 and TRBJ2-2, with unresolved D. Per the germline V gene, CDR1 is MRHNA and CDR2 is SNTAGT. This CDR3 contains 13 residues. DNA for the CDR3: TGTGCCGGCAGTGACTCAAATACCGGGGAGCTGTTTTTT. Residues: CAGSDSNTGELFF.

Note on this clonotype: This may stem from a read error, because a much larger clone lies one nucleotide away. The chain uses TRBV6-1 and TRBJ2-3; 9 nucleotides match TRBD1. This CDR3 has 14 residues. Germline lookup yields CDR1 MNHNS and CDR2 SASEGT. CDR3 coding DNA: TGTGTCAGCCAACGACAGGGGGGTACAGATACGCAGTATTTT. Translation gives CVSQRQGGTDTQYF.

Worth noting for this clonotype: This may arise from a read error, as a much more abundant clone is one base away. This chain links TRBV13 with TRBJ1-6, with 7 bases matching TRBD1. With V trimmed by 4 bases and J by 10 bases, 7 bases remained unmatched. Germline CDR1 is PRHDT and CDR2 is FYEKMQ (reference sequence). There are 14 residues in the CDR3. The CDR3 sequence: CASSSRQGVSPLHF. The CDR3 region has the DNA TGTGCCAGCAGCTCGAGACAGGGTGTCTCACCCCTCCACTTT.

This clonotype was detected once. One junction end does not reproduce the germline sequence, and a read error may be involved. This chain joins TRBV29-1 and TRBJ2-1, with D unresolved. CDR1 is SQVTM and CDR2 is ANQGSEA in the germline V gene. The CDR3 has 16 residues. In DNA form, the CDR3 reads TGCAGTGTTGATTTTGCCCAAGGTAACTCCTACAATGAGCAGTTCTTC. It encodes CSVDFAQGNSYNEQFF.

In the case of this clonotype: A clone one base away is much larger, so this may be a read error. The chain employs TRBV4-1 and TRBJ1-2; perhaps TRBD1 as D (6 bases). CDR1 is MGHRA, CDR2 YSYEKL, per germline. The CDR3 is 12 residues long. The CDR3 coding sequence is TGCGCCAGCGGCCAATCAGGGGATGGCTACACCTTC. Protein: CASGQSGDGYTF.

The chain couples TRBV6-5 to TRBJ1-4; D possibly corresponds to TRBD1 (5 bases). From germline, CDR1 is MNHEY and CDR2 SVGAGI. The length of the CDR3 is 15 residues. V was pared by 5 bases and J by 6 bases, with 16 bases between. Here the CDR3 DNA reads TGTGCCAGCAGTCCGGGGGGGGACGGCGATGAAAAACTGTTTTTT. Translated, it gives CASSPGGDGDEKLFF.

Note on this clonotype: A clone one base away is much larger, so this may be a read error. This chain joins TRBV12-3 or TRBV12-4 and TRBJ2-7, with D tentatively TRBD1 or TRBD2 (7 bases each). V was shortened by 2 bases and J by 5 bases, with 13 bases between the two germline ends. The CDR3 spans 14 residues. The CDR3 sequence: CASSLKGRGHEQYF. CDR3 nucleotide sequence: TGTGCCAGCAGTTTAAAGGGGAGGGGGCACGAGCAGTACTTC.

Notes on this clonotype: Possible read error: a much larger clone is one base away. V and J are TRBV6-1 and TRBJ2-7; unclear D gene. Germline V lookup: CDR1 MNHNS, CDR2 SASEGT. Trimming shortened V by 3 bases and J by 3 bases, and 9 bases separated the two germline ends. This CDR3 region has 13 residues. CDR3 DNA sequence: TGTGCCAGCAGTGATTGGTACAGCTACGAGCAGTACTTC. Translating it yields CASSDWYSYEQYF.

This clonotype was observed a handful of times. CDR3 in DNA: TGTGCCAGCAGTGAAGGGAACAGGGGAGACGAAAAACTGTTTTTT. It codes for CASSEGNRGDEKLFF. The V gene is TRBV6-1, the J gene TRBJ1-4; 7 nucleotides match TRBD1. CDR3 length: 15 residues. J lost 8 bases, V lost 1 base, and 7 bases had no gene match. Germline CDR1 reads MNHNS; CDR2 reads SASEGT.

Notes on this clonotype: The junction departs from the called germline gene at one end, perhaps through a read error. V and J are TRBV11-1 and TRBJ2-7, with 10 bases identical to TRBD1. Germline V gene lookup returns CDR1 SGHAT and CDR2 FQDESV (reference sequence). The CDR3 is 15 residues long. CDR3: CASSLGGQGVSEHYF. The DNA of the CDR3 is TGCGCCAGCAGCTTAGGTGGACAGGGGGTAAGCGAGCACTACTTC.

This clonotype was observed many times. The gene calls are TRBV4-2 and TRBJ2-7; 10 nucleotides match TRBD2. Germline CDR1 is LGHNA and CDR2 is YNFKEQ. J was trimmed by 5 bases and V by 0 bases; bases with no gene match: 4. The CDR3 is made up of 15 amino acids. CDR3 sequence: CASSQDVLAGDEQYF. The CDR3, as DNA: TGTGCCAGCAGCCAAGATGTTCTAGCGGGAGACGAGCAGTACTTC.

A note on this clonotype: Its ends do not fully match the called genes, so a read error is possible. The gene calls are TRBV28 and TRBJ2-3; perhaps TRBD2 as D (6 bases). Germline V gives CDR1 MDHEN, CDR2 SYDVKM. There are 14 residues in the CDR3. The CDR3 protein is CARSSAGSPDTQYF. The CDR3 coding sequence is TGTGCCAGGAGTTCGGCGGGAAGCCCAGATACGCAGTATTTT. The whole variable domain, filled in from reference TRBV28 and TRBJ2-3, reads DVKVTQSSRYLVKRTGEKVFLECVQDMDHENMFWYRQDPGLGLRLIYFSYDVKMKEKGDIPEGYSVSREKKERFSLILESASTNQTSMYLCARSSAGSPDTQYFGPGTRLTVL.